Given below is one T cell receptor (beta chain) in context. The CDR3 sequence is 14 residues long. Germline loops: CDR1 SGHRS, CDR2 YFSETQ. The V segment lost 7 bases and the J segment 2 bases; nucleotides outside the gene matches: 2. Some clones are missing from TCRdb's copy, which holds only in-frame ones; the method was immunoSEQ multiplex PCR. The data contain about 980,000 clones, 60% to 85% of them singletons. This specimen comes from a study of shared clonotypes between healthy human individuals. In the study overall: The cohort comprised a couple of women and a few men. Their ages spanned 18 to 49 years.

The rearrangement uses TRBV5-1 and TRBJ2-2; 10 nucleotides match TRBD1. The sequence was collected from a young man in good health. Sequencing used memory CD4+ T cells sorted from blood. Subset of the sample: CD45RA-negative fraction. CDR3 protein: CASQTGGNTGELFF. The CDR3 DNA is TGCGCCAGCCAGACAGGGGGCAACACCGGGGAGCTGTTTTTT.